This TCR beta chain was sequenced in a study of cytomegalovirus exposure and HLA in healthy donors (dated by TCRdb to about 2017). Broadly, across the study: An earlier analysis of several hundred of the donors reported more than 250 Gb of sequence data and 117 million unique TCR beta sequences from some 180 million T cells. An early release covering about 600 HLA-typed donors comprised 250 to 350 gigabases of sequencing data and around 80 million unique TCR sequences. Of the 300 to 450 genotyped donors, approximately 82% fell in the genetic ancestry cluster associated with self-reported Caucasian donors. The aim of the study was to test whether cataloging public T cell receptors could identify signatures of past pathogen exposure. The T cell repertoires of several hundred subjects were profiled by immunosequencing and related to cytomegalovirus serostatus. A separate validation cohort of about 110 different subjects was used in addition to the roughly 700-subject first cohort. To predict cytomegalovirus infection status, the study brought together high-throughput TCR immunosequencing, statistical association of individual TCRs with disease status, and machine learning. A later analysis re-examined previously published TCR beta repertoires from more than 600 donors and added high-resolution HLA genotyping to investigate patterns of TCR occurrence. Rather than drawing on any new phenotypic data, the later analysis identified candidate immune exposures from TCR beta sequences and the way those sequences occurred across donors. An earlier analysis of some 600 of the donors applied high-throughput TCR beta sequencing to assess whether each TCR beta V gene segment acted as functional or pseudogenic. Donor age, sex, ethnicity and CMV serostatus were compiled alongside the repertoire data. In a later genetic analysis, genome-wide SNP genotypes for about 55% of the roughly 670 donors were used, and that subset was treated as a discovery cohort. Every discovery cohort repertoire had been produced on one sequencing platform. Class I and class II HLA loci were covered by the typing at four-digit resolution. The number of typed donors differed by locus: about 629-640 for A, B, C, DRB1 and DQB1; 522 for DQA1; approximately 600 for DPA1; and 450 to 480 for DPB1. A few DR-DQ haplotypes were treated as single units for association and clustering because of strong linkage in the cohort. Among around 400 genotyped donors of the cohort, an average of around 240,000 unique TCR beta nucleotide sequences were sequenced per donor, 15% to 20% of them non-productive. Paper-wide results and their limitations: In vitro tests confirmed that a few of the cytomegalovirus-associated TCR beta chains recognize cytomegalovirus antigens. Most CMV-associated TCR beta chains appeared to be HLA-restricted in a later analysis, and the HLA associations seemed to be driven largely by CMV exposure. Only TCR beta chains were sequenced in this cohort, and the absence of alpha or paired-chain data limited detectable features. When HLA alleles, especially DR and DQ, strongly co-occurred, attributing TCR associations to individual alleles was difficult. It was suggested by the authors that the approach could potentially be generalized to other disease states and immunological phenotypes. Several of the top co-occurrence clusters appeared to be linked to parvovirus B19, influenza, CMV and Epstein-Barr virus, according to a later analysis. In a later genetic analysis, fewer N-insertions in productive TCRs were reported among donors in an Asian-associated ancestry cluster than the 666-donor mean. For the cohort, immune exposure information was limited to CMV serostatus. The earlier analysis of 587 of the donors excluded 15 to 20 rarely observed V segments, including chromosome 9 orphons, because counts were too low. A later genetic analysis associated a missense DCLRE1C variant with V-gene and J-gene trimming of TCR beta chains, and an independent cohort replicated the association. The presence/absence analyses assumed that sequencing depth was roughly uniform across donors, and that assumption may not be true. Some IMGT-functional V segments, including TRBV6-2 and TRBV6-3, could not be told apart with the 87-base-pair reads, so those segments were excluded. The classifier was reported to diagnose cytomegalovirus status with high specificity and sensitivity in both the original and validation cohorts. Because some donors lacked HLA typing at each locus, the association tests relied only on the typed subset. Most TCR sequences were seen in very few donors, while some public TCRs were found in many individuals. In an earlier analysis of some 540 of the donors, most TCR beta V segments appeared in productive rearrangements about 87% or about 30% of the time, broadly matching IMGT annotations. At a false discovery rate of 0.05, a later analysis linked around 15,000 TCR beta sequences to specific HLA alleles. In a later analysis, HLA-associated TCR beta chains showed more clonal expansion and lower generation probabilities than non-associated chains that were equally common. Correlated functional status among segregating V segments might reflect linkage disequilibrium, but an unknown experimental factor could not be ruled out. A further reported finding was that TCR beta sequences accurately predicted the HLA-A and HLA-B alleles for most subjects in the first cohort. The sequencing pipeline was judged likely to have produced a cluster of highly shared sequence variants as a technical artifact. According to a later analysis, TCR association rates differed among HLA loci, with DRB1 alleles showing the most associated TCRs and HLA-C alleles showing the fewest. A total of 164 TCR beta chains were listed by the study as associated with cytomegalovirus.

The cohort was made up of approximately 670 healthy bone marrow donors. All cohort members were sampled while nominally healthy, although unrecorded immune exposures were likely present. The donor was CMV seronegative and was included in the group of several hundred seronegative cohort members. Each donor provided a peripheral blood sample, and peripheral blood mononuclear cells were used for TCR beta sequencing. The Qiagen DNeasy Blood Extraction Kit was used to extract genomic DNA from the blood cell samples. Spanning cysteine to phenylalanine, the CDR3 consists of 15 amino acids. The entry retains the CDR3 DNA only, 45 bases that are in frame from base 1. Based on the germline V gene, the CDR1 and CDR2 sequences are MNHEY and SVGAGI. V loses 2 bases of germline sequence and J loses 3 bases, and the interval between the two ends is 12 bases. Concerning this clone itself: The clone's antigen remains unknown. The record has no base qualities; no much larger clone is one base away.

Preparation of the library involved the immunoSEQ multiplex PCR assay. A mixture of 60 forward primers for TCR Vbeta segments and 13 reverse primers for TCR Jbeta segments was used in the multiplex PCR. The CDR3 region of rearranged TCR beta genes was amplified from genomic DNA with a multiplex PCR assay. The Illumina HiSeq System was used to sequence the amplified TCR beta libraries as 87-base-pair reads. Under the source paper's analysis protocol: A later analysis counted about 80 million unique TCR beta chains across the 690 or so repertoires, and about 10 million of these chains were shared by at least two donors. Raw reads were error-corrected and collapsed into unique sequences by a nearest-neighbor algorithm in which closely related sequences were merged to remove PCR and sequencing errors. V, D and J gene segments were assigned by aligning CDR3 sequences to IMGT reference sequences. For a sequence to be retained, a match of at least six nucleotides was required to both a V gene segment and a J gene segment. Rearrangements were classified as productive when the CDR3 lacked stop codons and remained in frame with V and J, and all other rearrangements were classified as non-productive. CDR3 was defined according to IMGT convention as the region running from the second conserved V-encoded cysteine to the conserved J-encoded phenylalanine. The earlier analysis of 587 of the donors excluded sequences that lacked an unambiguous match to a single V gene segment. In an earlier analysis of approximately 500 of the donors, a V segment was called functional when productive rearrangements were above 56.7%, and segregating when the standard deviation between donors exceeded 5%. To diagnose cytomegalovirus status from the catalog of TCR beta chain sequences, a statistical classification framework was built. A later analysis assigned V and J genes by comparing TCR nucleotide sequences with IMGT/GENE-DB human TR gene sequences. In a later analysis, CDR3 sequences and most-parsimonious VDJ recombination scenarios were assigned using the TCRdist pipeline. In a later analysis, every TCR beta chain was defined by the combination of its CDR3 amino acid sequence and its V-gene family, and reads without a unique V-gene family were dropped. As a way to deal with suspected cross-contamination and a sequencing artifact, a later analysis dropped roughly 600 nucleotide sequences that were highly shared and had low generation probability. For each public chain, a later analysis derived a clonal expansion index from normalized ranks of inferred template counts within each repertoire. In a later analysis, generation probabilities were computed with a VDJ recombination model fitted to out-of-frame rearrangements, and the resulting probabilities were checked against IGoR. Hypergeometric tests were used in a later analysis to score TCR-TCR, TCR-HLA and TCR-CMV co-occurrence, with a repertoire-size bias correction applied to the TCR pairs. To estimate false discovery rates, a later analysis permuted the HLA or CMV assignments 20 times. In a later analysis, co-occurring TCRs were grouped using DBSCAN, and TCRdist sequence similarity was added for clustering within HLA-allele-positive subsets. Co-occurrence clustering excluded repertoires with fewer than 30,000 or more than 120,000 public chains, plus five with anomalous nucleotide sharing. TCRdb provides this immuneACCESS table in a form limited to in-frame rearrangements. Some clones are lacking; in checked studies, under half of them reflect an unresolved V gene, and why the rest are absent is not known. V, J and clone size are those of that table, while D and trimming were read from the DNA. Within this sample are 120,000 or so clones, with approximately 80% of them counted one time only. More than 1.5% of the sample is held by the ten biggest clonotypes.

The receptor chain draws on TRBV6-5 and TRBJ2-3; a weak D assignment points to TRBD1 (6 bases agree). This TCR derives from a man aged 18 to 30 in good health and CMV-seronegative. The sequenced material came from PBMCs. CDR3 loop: CASSYVRGTTDTQYF. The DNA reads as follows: TGTGCCAGCAGTTACGTCAGGGGAACAACAGATACGCAGTATTTT.